These 13 T cell receptor beta chains were all obtained from the same sample, sequenced in a study of T cells in localized non-small cell lung cancer. Here immunoSEQ multiplex PCR was the method, and the copy in TCRdb shows in-frame clones only, minus some. The sample yields about 7,300 clones, more than 20% seen once. Specimen: lung tumor tissue, collected before any cancer treatment. The receptors come from a man aged 40 to 75 with stage III squamous cell lung carcinoma.

This clone occurred a few times. This chain uses TRBV6-8 with TRBJ2-1, with D possibly TRBD1 on 6 matching bases. V lost 5 bases and J lost 9, with 17 bases in between. Germline loops: CDR1 MNHGY, CDR2 SAAAGT. The CDR3 runs 14 residues. The CDR3 DNA is TGTGCCAGCAGTGGTCATCCAGGGGCCGGTGAGCAGTTCTTC. Protein sequence: CASSGHPGAGEQFF.

The sample holds a few counts of this clone. V is TRBV11-3 and J is TRBJ2-1; 7 bases agree with TRBD2. Germline V gene lookup returns CDR1 SGHNT and CDR2 YENEEA. V lost 0 bases and J lost 5; bases outside the gene matches: 4. The CDR3 spans 15 residues. In DNA form, the CDR3 reads TGTGCCAGCAGCTTAGAAGCGGGGAGACACAATGAGCAGTTCTTC. This codes for CASSLEAGRHNEQFF.

This clone is labeled as medium-sized (0.01 to 0.1%). The chain employs TRBV11-3 and TRBJ2-4, with 12 positions matching TRBD2. Germline trimming cut 5 bases from V and 7 bases from J; bases unmatched to any gene: 12. Germline lookup yields CDR1 SGHNT and CDR2 YENEEA. The CDR3 consists of 17 residues. The CDR3 loop reads CASSPGASGRARNIQYF. The CDR3 nucleotides are TGTGCCAGCAGCCCAGGAGCTAGCGGGAGGGCCCGTAACATTCAGTACTTC.

Only a few counts were recorded for this clone. The chain carries TRBV28 and TRBJ2-7, with D unresolved. The V and J ends lost 2 bases and 6 bases respectively, with 17 bases between them. The CDR3 covers 15 residues. Germline V CDR1 and CDR2: MDHEN, SYDVKM. The CDR3 reads CASSLGPSVGREQYF. The CDR3 nucleotides read TGTGCCAGCAGTTTAGGCCCCTCCGTCGGACGCGAGCAGTACTTC.

This clone was observed a handful of times. The V gene is TRBV9, the J gene TRBJ2-5, with D maybe TRBD2 (6 bases). Germline V lookup: CDR1 SGDLS, CDR2 YYNGEE. The CDR3 is 13 amino acids. Trimming removed 5 bases from V and 4 bases from J, with 12 bases in between. DNA for the CDR3: TGTGCCAGCAGTGAAGCGCGGGGAGAGACCCAGTACTTC. This sequence encodes CASSEARGETQYF.

This clone is classed as large (0.1 to 1%). This chain connects TRBV28 to TRBJ1-1, with D unclear. Germline values: CDR1 MDHEN, CDR2 SYDVKM. Trimming took off 4 bases at V and 1 base at J, with 16 bases between the two ends. This CDR3 is built from 16 residues. The CDR3 region has the DNA TGTGCCAGCAGTTCCTACCAGAGGCCGGAGAACACTGAAGCTTTCTTT. Protein product: CASSSYQRPENTEAFF.

The sample holds a few counts of this clone. The V gene is TRBV10-3, the J gene TRBJ1-4, with D unclear. The CDR3 covers 14 residues. Trimming pared 2 bases from V and 6 bases from J, leaving 10 bases between. Germline V gene data show CDR1 as ENHRY and CDR2 as SYGVKD. The CDR3 is CAISEGSQYEKLFF. The CDR3 DNA follows: TGTGCCATCAGTGAGGGCAGCCAATATGAAAAACTGTTTTTT.

The J gene is TRBJ1-4, the V gene TRBV5-1, with a weak D call TRBD1 (5 bases). With 4 bases removed from V and 3 bases from J, the gap between germline ends came to 13 bases. The germline V gene encodes CDR1 SGHRS and CDR2 YFSETQ. The CDR3 length is 15 residues. The CDR3 spells CASSPQWGANEKLFF. DNA for the CDR3: TGCGCCAGCAGCCCTCAGTGGGGGGCTAATGAAAAACTGTTTTTT. The variable domain in full, completed from reference TRBV5-1 and TRBJ1-4, reads KAGVTQTPRYLIKTRGQQVTLSCSPISGHRSVSWYQQTPGQGLQFLFEYFSETQRNKGNFPGRFSGRQFSNSRSEMNVSTLELGDSALYLCASSPQWGANEKLFFGSGTQLSVL.

The rearrangement joins TRBV18 to TRBJ1-2, with no clear D. The CDR3 length is 14 residues. Trimming pared 4 bases from V and 3 bases from J, leaving 12 bases between. From germline, CDR1 is KGHSH and CDR2 LQKENI. As DNA, the CDR3 is TGTGCCAGCTCACAGATCGACGGAGACTATGGCTACACCTTC. Translated, it gives CASSQIDGDYGYTF.

This clone ranks as medium-sized. The CDR3 DNA reads TGTGCCAGCAGCTTGGGTCGGGAGGGTATGAATGAGCAGTTCTTC. Residues: CASSLGREGMNEQFF. The chain links TRBV11-3 to TRBJ2-1; 8 bases match TRBD2. V trimming: 3 bases; J trimming: 7 bases; junction bases outside the gene matches: 8. The CDR3 is 15 residues long. Germline assignment: CDR1 SGHNT and CDR2 YENEEA.

This clone was detected a few times. The V and J genes are TRBV25-1 and TRBJ1-4; tentatively, D is TRBD1 (5 bases). CDR1 is MGHDK and CDR2 is SYGVNS in the germline V gene. Deletions cut 8 bases from V and 6 bases from J, with 13 bases between. The CDR3 has 13 residues. In DNA form, the CDR3 reads TGTGCCAGCCGACAGCCGGGGGATGAAAAACTGTTTTTT. Translation: CASRQPGDEKLFF.

By its share, this clone is medium-sized (0.01 to 0.1%). The chain uses TRBV12-5 and TRBJ1-3; 7 positions match TRBD1. The CDR3 extends over 16 amino acids. CDR1 and CDR2 (germline): LGHNT, FRNRAP. The CDR3, as DNA: TGTGCCAGCACCTCCGGGACAGCGATCTCTGGAAACACCATATATTTT. Protein sequence: CASTSGTAISGNTIYF.

This clone was seen more than once but under ten times. The chain couples TRBV11-3 to TRBJ2-5, with TRBD1 matching 9 bases. The CDR3 length is 15 residues. The germline gives CDR1 SGHNT, CDR2 YENEEA. V was clipped by 5 bases and J by 5 bases; unmatched bases: 9. The CDR3 loop reads CASSKGQGIGETQYF. CDR3 in DNA: TGTGCCAGCAGCAAGGGACAGGGTATTGGGGAGACCCAGTACTTC.